Below are 32 T cell receptor beta chains sequenced from a single sample in a study of CD4 T cells in relation to SARS-CoV-2 and coronaviruses (TCRdb year 2021). Library generation was performed with the immunoSEQ multiplex PCR assay. TCRdb took this table from immuneACCESS and kept in-frame rearrangements with V and J called. Such tables lack part of the clones; where checked against another copy, unresolved V genes explain under half of the gap, and the rest is unexplained. This sample has about 68,000 clones in its table, and over 85% of those were observed once. Around 0.25% of the sample is held by the ten biggest clonotypes. CD4+ T cells from unexposed donors were collected before the COVID-19 pandemic (2011-2018). Input material: naive CD4+ T cells from PBMCs. Taken with the paper, the label for cell subset or site translates to: naive CD4+ T cells isolated by negative enrichment. These receptors were obtained from a human donor in good health.

The chain couples TRBV21-1 to TRBJ2-1; the DNA was not compared with TRBD2, the D call given in the table. TRBV21-1 is listed as a pseudogene. The CDR3 contains 12 residues. This CDR3 is CASSKDGHEQFF. DNA for the CDR3: TGTGCCAGCAGCAAAGACGGTCATGAGCAGTTCTTC.

This clone appeared a few times. The chain links TRBV5-4 to TRBJ1-2, with 7 bases that match TRBD1. Germline trimming cut 1 base from V and 8 bases from J; bases unmatched to any gene: 11. Germline V gene data show CDR1 as SGHNT and CDR2 as YYREEE (reference sequence). The CDR3 is 15 amino acids. The CDR3 sequence: CASSLNLQGEWGYTF. The CDR3 nucleotides are TGTGCCAGCAGCTTGAACTTGCAGGGGGAGTGGGGCTACACCTTC.

The rearrangement links TRBV29-1 to TRBJ2-7; perhaps D is TRBD1 or TRBD2 (5 bases each). CDR3 length equals 13 residues. V lost 6 bases to trimming and J lost 0 bases, with 12 bases between them. In germline, CDR1 is SQVTM, CDR2 ANQGSEA. In DNA, the CDR3 is TGCAGCGTAGCCTCTGGGGGCTCCTACGAGCAGTACTTC. Its protein product is CSVASGGSYEQYF.

The chain employs TRBV29-1 and TRBJ1-4; D ambiguous. V shed 1 base and J shed 8 bases, with 8 bases lying between them. Germline assignment: CDR1 SQVTM and CDR2 ANQGSEA. The CDR3 covers 12 residues. CDR3 bases: TGCAGCGTTGAAGGACAACGGGAAAAACTGTTTTTT. This encodes CSVEGQREKLFF.

The CDR3 DNA reads as TGCAGTGCTAGTCCTTTTTTGGGGGCAGCTGAAGCTTTCTTT. This sequence encodes CSASPFLGAAEAFF. The chain uses TRBV20-1 and TRBJ1-1, with D possibly matching TRBD1 (6 bases). Looked up from germline, CDR1 is DFQATT and CDR2 is SNEGSKA (reference sequence). The ends were cut back, 3 bases at V and 6 bases at J, with 17 bases in the middle. CDR3 length equals 14 residues.

This rearrangement joins TRBV9 to TRBJ2-2; D might be TRBD2 (6 bases). This CDR3 spans 15 amino acids. The ends were cut back, 1 base at V and 4 bases at J, with 11 bases in the middle. CDR1 and CDR2 from the germline V gene are SGDLS and YYNGEE. CDR3 sequence reads: CASSVFERATGELFF. Written as DNA, the CDR3 is TGTGCCAGCAGCGTATTTGAGCGGGCCACCGGGGAGCTGTTTTTT.

This chain joins TRBV7-3 and TRBJ2-1; a possible D gene is TRBD1 (5 bases). V shed 3 bases and J shed 10 bases, with 10 bases lying between them. The CDR3 length is 12 residues. Germline V gives CDR1 SGHTA, CDR2 FQGTGA. CDR3 sequence: CASSLGHREQFF. The CDR3 DNA follows: TGTGCCAGCAGCTTGGGGCATCGGGAGCAGTTCTTC.

The chain employs TRBV19 and TRBJ2-5, with TRBD1 matching 8 bases. J lost 4 bases, V lost 6 bases, and 4 bases had no gene match. The CDR3 has 13 residues. Germline CDR1 and CDR2: LNHDA and SQIVND (reference sequence). CDR3 sequence: CASSPTGVETQYF. For the CDR3, the DNA is TGTGCCAGTAGCCCGACAGGGGTAGAGACCCAGTACTTC. Supplemented by reference TRBV19 and TRBJ2-5, the full variable domain reads DGGITQSPKYLFRKEGQNVTLSCEQNLNHDAMYWYRQDPGQGLRLIYYSQIVNDFQKGDIAEGYSVSREKKESFPLTVTSAQKNPTAFYLCASSPTGVETQYFGPGTRLLVL.

In DNA form, the CDR3 reads TGTGCCAGCGTTGCCTTTGTGGGAGGGGATACGCAGTATTTT. Translating it yields CASVAFVGGDTQYF. This chain joins TRBV2 and TRBJ2-3; 7 bases match TRBD2. The CDR3 covers 14 residues. Germline V CDR1 and CDR2: SNHLY, FYNNEI. Germline trimming cut 8 bases from V and 6 bases from J; bases unmatched to any gene: 11.

The chain joins TRBV9 to TRBJ1-2; the D is unclear. The CDR3 is made up of 12 amino acids. V dropped 4 bases and J dropped 7 bases, with 11 bases sitting between them. Germline CDR1 and CDR2: SGDLS and YYNGEE. This CDR3 reads CASSPAHPGYTF. The CDR3 coding sequence is TGTGCCAGCAGCCCGGCCCATCCTGGCTACACCTTC.

This sequence joins TRBV5-4 and TRBJ2-3; unclear D gene. The CDR3 totals 18 residues. V was pared by 0 bases and J by 0 bases, with 17 bases between. Looked up from germline, CDR1 is SGHNT and CDR2 is YYREEE (reference sequence). Here the CDR3 DNA reads TGTGCCAGCAGCTTGGAGAGGCTGGCAGTACCGAGCACAGATACGCAGTATTTT. Amino acids: CASSLERLAVPSTDTQYF.

The chain uses TRBV7-2 and TRBJ2-3; the match to TRBD1 covers 9 bases. Germline V gene lookup returns CDR1 SGHTA and CDR2 FQGNSA. The CDR3 is made up of 15 amino acids. Losses at the gene ends were 4 bases for V and 2 bases for J; bases not matched to a gene: 4. The DNA for the CDR3 is TGTGCCAGCAGCTCCGGGACAGGGTCCACAGATACGCAGTATTTT. This sequence encodes CASSSGTGSTDTQYF.

The rearrangement uses TRBV25-1 and TRBJ2-7; the D is unclear. CDR1 and CDR2 from the germline V gene are MGHDK and SYGVNS. This CDR3 has 12 amino acids. V gave up 4 bases and J gave up 1 base, with 5 bases separating them. As DNA, the CDR3 is TGTGCCAGCAGTGTCACGTCCTACGAGCAGTACTTC. Translation: CASSVTSYEQYF.

The genes are TRBV3-1 (or the pseudogene TRBV3-2) and TRBJ1-1; TRBD1 matches at 7 bases. Germline CDR1 and CDR2: LGHDT and YNNKEL (reference sequence). The CDR3 consists of 15 residues. Trimming at V came to 7 bases and at J to 3 bases, leaving 11 bases not matched to a gene. The CDR3, as DNA: TGTGCCAGCAACGAACACGGACAGGACGACACTGAAGCTTTCTTT. Translation: CASNEHGQDDTEAFF.

CDR3 amino acids: CASSSEGADTQYF. CDR3 sequence (DNA): TGCGCCAGCAGCTCGGAGGGTGCAGATACGCAGTATTTT. The chain combines TRBV5-1 with TRBJ2-3, with D possibly being TRBD2 (6 bases). The germline CDR1 and CDR2 sequences are SGHRS and YFSETQ. This CDR3 is 13 amino acids long. Trimming removed 3 bases from V and 4 bases from J, with 9 bases in between.

The V and J genes are TRBV3-1 (or the pseudogene TRBV3-2) and TRBJ1-5; D is ambiguous. The CDR3 runs 14 residues. The germline V gene encodes CDR1 LGHDT and CDR2 YNNKEL (reference sequence). V lost 0 bases to trimming and J lost 8 bases, with 11 bases between them. For the CDR3, the DNA is TGTGCCAGCAGCCAAGAGGTCAGGCGGAAGCCCCAGCATTTT. Its translation is CASSQEVRRKPQHF.

The rearrangement links TRBV6-5 to TRBJ1-5; no clear D. Trimming took off 7 bases at V and 9 bases at J, with 16 bases between the two ends. CDR1 and CDR2 from the germline V gene are MNHEY and SVGAGI. This CDR3 is built from 13 residues. In nucleotides, the CDR3 is TGTGCCAGCAATTCCGGTCCTTCGTGGCCCCAGCATTTT. It encodes CASNSGPSWPQHF.

The chain couples TRBV5-1 to TRBJ1-5; unclear D gene. Trimming took 5 bases from V and 1 from J, leaving 13 bases between them. This CDR3 region has 15 residues. CDR1 is SGHRS and CDR2 is YFSETQ in the germline V gene. The CDR3 loop is CASRRGEVSNQPQHF. CDR3 in DNA: TGCGCCAGCAGGCGCGGGGAGGTGAGCAATCAGCCCCAGCATTTT.

This clone occurred once. V and J are TRBV24-1 and TRBJ2-3, with D uncertain. Deletions cut 5 bases from V and 1 base from J, with 6 bases between. Germline loops: CDR1 KGHDR, CDR2 SFDVKD. The CDR3 runs 13 residues. The CDR3 coding sequence is TGTGCCACCAGTGCCGCCGGCACAGATACGCAGTATTTT. It translates to CATSAAGTDTQYF.

V usage is TRBV10-3 and J usage is TRBJ2-2, with 8 bases aligning to TRBD2. Trimming removed 7 bases from V and 2 bases from J; junction bases left unmatched: 3. From germline, CDR1 is ENHRY and CDR2 SYGVKD. This CDR3 is 14 amino acids long. The CDR3 sequence: CAIKLAGNTGELFF. The DNA for the CDR3 is TGTGCCATCAAATTAGCGGGAAACACCGGGGAGCTGTTTTTT.

As concerns this clone: Sequence at one end of the junction differs from germline and may be a read error. This chain links TRBV2 with TRBJ1-2; 7 positions match TRBD1. In germline, CDR1 is SNHLY, CDR2 FYNNEI. CDR3 size: 12 residues. The CDR3 protein is CASSAGQLINGF. In DNA, the CDR3 is TGTGCCAGCAGTGCGGGACAGCTTATAAACGGCTTC. The full variable domain, rest sourced from reference TRBV2 and TRBJ1-2, is EPEVTQTPSHQVTQMGQEVILRCVPISNHLYFYWYRQILGQKVEFLVSFYNNEISEKSEIFDDQFSVERPDGSNFTLKIRSTKLEDSAMYFCASSAGQLINGFGSGTRLTVV.

The chain combines TRBV12-3 or TRBV12-4 with TRBJ1-1; TRBD1 might be the D (5 bases). The V end was cut by 6 bases, the J end by 6 bases, with 14 bases between. The CDR3 totals 13 residues. This CDR3 reads CASSPSGYAEAFF. CDR3 sequence (DNA): TGTGCCAGCAGCCCCTCAGGGTACGCTGAAGCTTTCTTT.

V is TRBV7-2 and J is TRBJ2-5, with D perhaps matching TRBD1 or TRBD2 (6 bases each). Germline lookup yields CDR1 SGHTA and CDR2 FQGNSA. The CDR3 runs 13 residues. Deletions cut 5 bases from V and 3 bases from J, with 10 bases between. As DNA, the CDR3 is TGTGCCAGCAGCCGTAGGGGGGAAGAGACCCAGTACTTC. This gives the protein CASSRRGEETQYF.

V and J are TRBV5-1 and TRBJ2-3, with D tentatively TRBD2 (6 bases). The CDR3 sequence is 15 residues long. The germline V and J ends were trimmed by 3 bases and 1 base, with 12 bases remaining between them. Germline CDR1 SGHRS, CDR2 YFSETQ. In DNA form, the CDR3 reads TGCGCCAGCAGCTCTTTAGCGGTCGGCACAGATACGCAGTATTTT. Its protein product is CASSSLAVGTDTQYF.

This chain uses TRBV10-3 with TRBJ1-3; D might be TRBD1 (5 bases). The length of the CDR3 is 14 residues. Trimming pared 8 bases from V and 0 bases from J, leaving 11 bases between. The germline CDR1 and CDR2 sequences are ENHRY and SYGVKD. In DNA form, the CDR3 reads TGTGCCATCCGAGGCGGGGCCTCTGGAAACACCATATATTTT. Translating gives CAIRGGASGNTIYF.

J is TRBJ2-2 and V is TRBV28, with 7 positions matching TRBD2. The CDR3 length is 14 residues. V lost 8 bases to trimming and J lost 3 bases; unmatched junction nucleotides: 6. Germline V gives CDR1 MDHEN, CDR2 SYDVKM. The CDR3 spells CASGPGGYTGELFF. Here the CDR3 DNA reads TGTGCCAGCGGTCCGGGGGGTTACACCGGGGAGCTGTTTTTT.

The chain links TRBV3-1 (or the pseudogene TRBV3-2) to TRBJ2-7, with TRBD1 matching 9 bases. The V segment lost 3 bases and the J segment 3 bases; nucleotides outside the gene matches: 3. The CDR3 covers 14 residues. The germline gives CDR1 LGHDT, CDR2 YNNKEL (reference sequence). CDR3: CASSHRDRDYEQYF. In DNA, the CDR3 is TGTGCCAGCAGCCACCGGGACAGGGACTACGAGCAGTACTTC.

The table lists this clone with a count of one. This rearrangement joins TRBV28 to TRBJ2-7; D may be TRBD1 (6 bases). V dropped 5 bases and J dropped 4 bases, with 15 bases sitting between them. The CDR3 extends over 14 amino acids. Looked up from germline, CDR1 is MDHEN and CDR2 is SYDVKM. This CDR3 reads CASSHGTLRYEQYF. The DNA for the CDR3 is TGTGCCAGCAGTCACGGGACATTGCGGTACGAGCAGTACTTC.

V gene TRBV5-1 combines with J gene TRBJ2-3; D not certain. The V gene's germline CDR1 is SGHRS and CDR2 YFSETQ. The CDR3 has 14 residues. V lost 0 bases, J lost 6 bases, and 11 bases lay in between. This chain's CDR3 is CASSLVSRPDTQYF. Written as DNA, the CDR3 is TGCGCCAGCAGCTTGGTTTCCAGGCCTGATACGCAGTATTTT. Looking up the rest from reference TRBV5-1 and TRBJ2-3 gives the full variable domain: KAGVTQTPRYLIKTRGQQVTLSCSPISGHRSVSWYQQTPGQGLQFLFEYFSETQRNKGNFPGRFSGRQFSNSRSEMNVSTLELGDSALYLCASSLVSRPDTQYFGPGTRLTVL.

The rearrangement joins TRBV7-6 to TRBJ2-6; no clear D gene. Deletions cut 0 bases from V and 0 bases from J, with 3 bases between. Looked up from germline, CDR1 is SGHVS and CDR2 is FNYEAQ. This CDR3 spans 15 amino acids. The CDR3 region has the DNA TGTGCCAGCAGCTTAGCGCACTCTGGGGCCAACGTCCTGACTTTC. Its translation: CASSLAHSGANVLTF.

This chain joins TRBV6-5 and TRBJ1-1; D perhaps matches TRBD1 (5 bases). The V end was cut by 6 bases, the J end by 1 base, with 12 bases between. Per the germline V gene, CDR1 is MNHEY and CDR2 is SVGAGI. The CDR3 is 14 residues long. CDR3 residues: CASSRSGANTEAFF. CDR3 sequence (DNA): TGTGCCAGCAGCCGATCCGGGGCGAACACTGAAGCTTTCTTT.

In its sample, this clone was seen once. V gene TRBV7-2 combines with J gene TRBJ2-5, with 10 bases that match TRBD1. Germline loops: CDR1 SGHTA, CDR2 FQGNSA. V was pared by 5 bases and J by 4 bases, with 7 bases of the junction left unmatched. CDR3 length: 15 amino acids. The CDR3 bases are TGTGCCAGCAGCCCGGACAGGGGGAGAGGAGAGACCCAGTACTTC. This gives the protein CASSPDRGRGETQYF.